This TCR beta chain was sequenced during a study of blood T cell repertoires in COVID-19. Study background: T cells, B-cell-depleted T cells, or PBMCs supplied cDNA or gDNA.

Cohorts were based on clinical histories the participants reported. Data came from immunoSEQ multiplex PCR; TCRdb stores just in-frame clones and leaves some out. The repertoire holds more than 85,000 clones, with 65% to 90% as singletons. Sequencing input: PBMCs or T cells enriched from blood (not recorded which). The TCR comes from a woman in her forties or fifties who had recovered from COVID-19.

CDR3 loop: CATSDLRAGRQETQYF. CDR3 coding DNA: TGTGCCACCAGTGATTTGCGGGCAGGGCGGCAAGAGACCCAGTACTTC. The chain recombines TRBV24-1 with TRBJ2-5; possible D gene TRBD1, 5 bases. The CDR3 loop spans 16 amino acids. Germline CDR1 reads KGHDR; CDR2 reads SFDVKD. The V end was cut by 0 bases, the J end by 2 bases, with 12 bases between.